This record looks at one TCR beta chain sequence and its context. Original data processing: Estimates of nucleated cell counts were drawn from the amplification of reference gene primers. Some clones are missing from TCRdb's copy, which holds only in-frame ones; the method was immunoSEQ multiplex PCR. That table furnishes V, J and clone size, whereas the DNA furnished D and trimming. The data hold 60,000 to 65,000 clones, with 70% to 85% observed a single time. These data originate in a study of blood T cell repertoires in COVID-19. Study context: Researchers got acute and convalescent COVID-19 samples from the United States, Italy and Spain. From T cells, B-cell-depleted T cells, or PBMCs came the material, which was cDNA or gDNA.

Germline assignment: CDR1 LGHNA and CDR2 YNFKEQ. V gave up 1 base and J gave up 0 bases; unmatched junction bases: 2. The CDR3 covers 16 residues. The sequencing input was peripheral blood. The source of this sequence is a man aged 55 to 70 with acute or convalescent COVID-19. The chain combines TRBV4-2 with TRBJ2-1; TRBD2 matches 8 bases. CDR3 bases: TGTGCCAGCAGCCAAGGAAGCGGGAGCTCCTACAATGAGCAGTTCTTC. It is translated as CASSQGSGSSYNEQFF.